This T cell receptor beta chain was obtained from a study of shared clonotypes between healthy human individuals. Germline-derived CDR1 and CDR2 are MGHDK and SYGVNS. The V and J ends lost 4 bases and 2 bases, in that order; junction bases with no gene match: 10. CDR3 size: 16 residues. Points from the study as a whole: What naive subsets generally showed was a larger estimated richness than memory subsets showed.

Profiled with immunoSEQ multiplex PCR; TCRdb holds only in-frame clones, not every one. The sample includes roughly 2,300,000 clones, around 93% of them seen just once. Points on this clone: As yet, its antigen is unknown.

The receptor comes from a man in his late teens or twenties in good health. Some clones in this sample may be carry-over from other donors' samples. The chain employs TRBV25-1 and TRBJ2-5, with 7 bases that match TRBD1. Sequencing was done on a sample of naive CD4+ T cells from PBMCs. As to subset: CD45RA+ positively selected. The CDR3, as DNA: TGTGCCAGCAGTGCACTGGGGACAGTAACACAAGAGACCCAGTACTTC. Translated, it gives CASSALGTVTQETQYF.